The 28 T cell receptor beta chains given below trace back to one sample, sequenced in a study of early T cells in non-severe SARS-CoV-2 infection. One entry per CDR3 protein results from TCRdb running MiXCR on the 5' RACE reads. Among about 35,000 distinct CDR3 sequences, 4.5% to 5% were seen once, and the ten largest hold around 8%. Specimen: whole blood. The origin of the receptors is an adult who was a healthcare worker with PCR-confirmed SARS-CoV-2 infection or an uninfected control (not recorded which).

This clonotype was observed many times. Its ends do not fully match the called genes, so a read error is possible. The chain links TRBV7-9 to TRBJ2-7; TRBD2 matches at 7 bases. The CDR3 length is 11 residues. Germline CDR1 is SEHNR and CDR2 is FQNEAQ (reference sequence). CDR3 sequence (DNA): TGTGCCAGCAGCGATGCCAGCGGGACCGTTTTC. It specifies CASSDASGTVF.

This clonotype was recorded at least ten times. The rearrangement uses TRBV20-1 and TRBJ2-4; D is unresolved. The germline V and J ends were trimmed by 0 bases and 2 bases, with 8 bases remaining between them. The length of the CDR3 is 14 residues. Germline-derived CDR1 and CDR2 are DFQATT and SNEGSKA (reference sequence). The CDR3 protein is CSARDRRSKNIQYF. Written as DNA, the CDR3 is TGCAGTGCTAGAGATCGAAGGTCCAAAAACATTCAGTACTTC.

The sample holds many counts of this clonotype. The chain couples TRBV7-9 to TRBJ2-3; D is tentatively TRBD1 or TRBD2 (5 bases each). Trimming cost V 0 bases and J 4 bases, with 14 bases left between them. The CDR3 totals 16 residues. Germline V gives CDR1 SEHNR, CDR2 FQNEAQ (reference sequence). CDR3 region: CASSLAGAPPADTQYF. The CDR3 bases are TGTGCCAGCAGCTTAGCCGGGGCACCCCCCGCAGATACGCAGTATTTT.

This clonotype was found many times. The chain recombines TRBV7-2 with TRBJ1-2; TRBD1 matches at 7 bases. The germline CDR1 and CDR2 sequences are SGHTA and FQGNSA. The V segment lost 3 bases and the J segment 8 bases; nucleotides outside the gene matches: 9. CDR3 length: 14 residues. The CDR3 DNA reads TGTGCCAGCAGCTTGACAGGGCGGATTGGAGGCTACACCTTC. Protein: CASSLTGRIGGYTF.

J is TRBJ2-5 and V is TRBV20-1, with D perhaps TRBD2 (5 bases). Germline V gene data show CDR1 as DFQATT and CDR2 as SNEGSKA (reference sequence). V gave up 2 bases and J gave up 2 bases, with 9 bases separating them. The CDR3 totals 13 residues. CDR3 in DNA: TGCAGTGCTAGATCGGGGAAACAAGAGACCCAGTACTTC. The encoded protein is CSARSGKQETQYF.

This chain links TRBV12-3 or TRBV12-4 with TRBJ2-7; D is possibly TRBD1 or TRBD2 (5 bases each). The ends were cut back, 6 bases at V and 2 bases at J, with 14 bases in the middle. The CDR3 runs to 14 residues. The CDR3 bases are TGTGCCAGCAGGGGGACCGCCACAACCTACGAGCAGTACTTC. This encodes CASRGTATTYEQYF.

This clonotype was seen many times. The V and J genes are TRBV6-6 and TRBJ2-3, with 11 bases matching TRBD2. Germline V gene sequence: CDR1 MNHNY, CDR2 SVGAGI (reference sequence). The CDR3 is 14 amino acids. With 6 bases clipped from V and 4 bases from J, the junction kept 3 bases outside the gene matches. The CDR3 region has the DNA TGTGCCAGCAGAGGTAGCGGGGGGGCAGATACGCAGTATTTT. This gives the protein CASRGSGGADTQYF.

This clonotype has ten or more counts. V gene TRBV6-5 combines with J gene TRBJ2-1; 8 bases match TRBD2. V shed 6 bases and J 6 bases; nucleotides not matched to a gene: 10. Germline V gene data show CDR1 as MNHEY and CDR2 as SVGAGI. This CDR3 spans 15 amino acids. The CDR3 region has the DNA TGTGCCAGCAGCCGTCGTCTAGCGGGCTTCAATGAGCAGTTCTTC. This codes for CASSRRLAGFNEQFF.

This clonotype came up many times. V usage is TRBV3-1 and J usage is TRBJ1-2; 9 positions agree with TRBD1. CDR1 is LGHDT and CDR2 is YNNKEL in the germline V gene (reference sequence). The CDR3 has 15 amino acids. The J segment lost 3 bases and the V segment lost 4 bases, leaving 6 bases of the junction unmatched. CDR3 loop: CASSRVTGGDYGYTF. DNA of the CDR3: TGTGCCAGCAGCCGAGTGACAGGGGGAGACTATGGCTACACCTTC.

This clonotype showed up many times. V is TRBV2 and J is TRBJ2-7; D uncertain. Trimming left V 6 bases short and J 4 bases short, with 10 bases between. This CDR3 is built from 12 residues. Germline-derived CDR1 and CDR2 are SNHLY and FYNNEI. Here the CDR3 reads CASRALSYEQYF. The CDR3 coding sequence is TGTGCCAGCAGGGCCCTGAGTTACGAGCAGTACTTC.

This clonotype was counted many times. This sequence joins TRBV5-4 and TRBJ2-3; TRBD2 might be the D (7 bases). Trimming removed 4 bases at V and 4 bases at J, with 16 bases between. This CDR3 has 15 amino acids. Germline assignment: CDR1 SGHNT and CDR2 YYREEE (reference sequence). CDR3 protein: CASSRAKGGADTQYF. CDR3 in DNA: TGTGCCAGCAGCCGAGCAAAGGGGGGGGCAGATACGCAGTATTTT.

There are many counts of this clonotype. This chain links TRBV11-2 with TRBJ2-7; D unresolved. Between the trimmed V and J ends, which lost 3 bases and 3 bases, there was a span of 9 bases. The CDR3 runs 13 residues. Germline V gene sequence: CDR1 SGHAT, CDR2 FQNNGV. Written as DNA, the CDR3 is TGTGCCAGCAGCTTCCGGCAGTACTACGAGCAGTACTTC. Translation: CASSFRQYYEQYF.

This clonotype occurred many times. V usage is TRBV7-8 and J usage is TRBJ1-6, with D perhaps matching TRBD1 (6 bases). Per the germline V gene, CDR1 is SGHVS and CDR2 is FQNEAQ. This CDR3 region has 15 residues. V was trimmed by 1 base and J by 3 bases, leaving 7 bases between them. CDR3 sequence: CASSLGTVYNSPLHF. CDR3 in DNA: TGTGCCAGCAGCTTAGGGACAGTCTATAATTCACCCCTCCACTTT.

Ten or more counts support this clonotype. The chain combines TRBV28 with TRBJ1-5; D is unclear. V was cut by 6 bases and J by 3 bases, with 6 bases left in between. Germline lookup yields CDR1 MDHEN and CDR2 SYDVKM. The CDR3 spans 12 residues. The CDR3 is CASSQNNQPQHF. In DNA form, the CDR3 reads TGTGCCAGCAGCCAAAACAATCAGCCCCAGCATTTT.

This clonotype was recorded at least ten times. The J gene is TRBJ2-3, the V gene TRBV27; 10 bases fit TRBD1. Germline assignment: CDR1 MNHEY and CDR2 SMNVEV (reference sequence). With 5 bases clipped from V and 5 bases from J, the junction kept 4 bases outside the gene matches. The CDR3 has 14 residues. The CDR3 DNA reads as TGTGCCAGCAGTCCTGGGACAGGGGTAGATACGCAGTATTTT. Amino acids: CASSPGTGVDTQYF.

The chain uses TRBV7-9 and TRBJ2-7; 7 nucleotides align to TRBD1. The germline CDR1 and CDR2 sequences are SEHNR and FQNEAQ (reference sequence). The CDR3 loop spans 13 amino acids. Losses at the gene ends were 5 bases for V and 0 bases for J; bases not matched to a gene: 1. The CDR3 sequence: CASSRTGSYEQYF. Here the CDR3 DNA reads TGTGCCAGCAGCCGGACAGGCTCCTACGAGCAGTACTTC. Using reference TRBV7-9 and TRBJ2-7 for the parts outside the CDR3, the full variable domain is DTGVSQNPRHKITKRGQNVTFRCDPISEHNRLYWYRQTLGQGPEFLTYFQNEAQLEKSRLLSDRFSAERPKGSFSTLEIQRTEQGDSAMYLCASSRTGSYEQYFGPGTRLTVT.

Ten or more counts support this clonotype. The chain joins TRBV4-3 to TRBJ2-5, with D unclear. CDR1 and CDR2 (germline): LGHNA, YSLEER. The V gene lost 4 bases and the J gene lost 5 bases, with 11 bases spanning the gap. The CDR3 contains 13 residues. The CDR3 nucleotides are TGCGCCAGCAGCCCCGACACGGAGGAGACCCAGTACTTC. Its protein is CASSPDTEETQYF.

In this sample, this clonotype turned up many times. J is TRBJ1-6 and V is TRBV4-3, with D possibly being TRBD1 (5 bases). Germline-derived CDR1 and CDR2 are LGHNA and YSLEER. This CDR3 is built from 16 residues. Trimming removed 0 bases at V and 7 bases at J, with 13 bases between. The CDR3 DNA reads TGCGCCAGCAGCCAAGATGTTAACAGGAGGAATTCACCCCTCCACTTT. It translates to CASSQDVNRRNSPLHF.

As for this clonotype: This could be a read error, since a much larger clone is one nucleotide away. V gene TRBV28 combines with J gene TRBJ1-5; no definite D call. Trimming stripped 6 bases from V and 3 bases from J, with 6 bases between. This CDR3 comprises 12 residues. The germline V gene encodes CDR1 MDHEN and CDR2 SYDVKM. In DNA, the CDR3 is TGTGCCAGCAGCCTAAACAATCAGCCCCAGCATTTT. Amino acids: CASSLNNQPQHF.

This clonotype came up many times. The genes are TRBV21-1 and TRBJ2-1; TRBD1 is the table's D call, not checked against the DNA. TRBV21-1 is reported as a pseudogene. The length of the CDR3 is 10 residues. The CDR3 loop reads CASRGEEQFF. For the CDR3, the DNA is TGTGCCAGCCGGGGGGAAGAGCAGTTCTTC.

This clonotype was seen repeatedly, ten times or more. The chain's CDR3 is CATSAGMGNQPQHF. The CDR3 DNA reads TGTGCCACCAGTGCGGGGATGGGCAATCAGCCCCAGCATTTT. This chain joins TRBV24-1 and TRBJ1-5; no firm D call. V dropped 5 bases and J dropped 2 bases, with 9 bases sitting between them. Looked up from germline, CDR1 is KGHDR and CDR2 is SFDVKD. This CDR3 is built from 14 residues.

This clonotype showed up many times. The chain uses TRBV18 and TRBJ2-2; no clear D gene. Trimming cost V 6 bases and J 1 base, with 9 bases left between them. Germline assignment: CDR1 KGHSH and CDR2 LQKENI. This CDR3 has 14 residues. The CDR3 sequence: CASSETVNTGELFF. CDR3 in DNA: TGTGCCAGCTCGGAGACGGTGAACACCGGGGAGCTGTTTTTT.

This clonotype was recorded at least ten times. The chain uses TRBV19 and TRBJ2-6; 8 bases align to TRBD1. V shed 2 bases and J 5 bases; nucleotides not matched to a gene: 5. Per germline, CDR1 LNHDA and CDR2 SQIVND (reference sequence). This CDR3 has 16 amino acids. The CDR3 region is CASSIQGAIRANVLTF. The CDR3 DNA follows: TGTGCCAGTAGTATACAGGGGGCGATTAGGGCCAACGTCCTGACTTTC.

DNA for the CDR3: TGTGCCAGCAGTTTGGTTGACAATCAGCCCCAGCATTTT. Translated, it gives CASSLVDNQPQHF. This sequence joins TRBV12-3 or TRBV12-4 and TRBJ1-5; unclear D gene. Trimming pared 3 bases from V and 3 bases from J, leaving 6 bases between. The CDR3 sequence is 13 residues long.

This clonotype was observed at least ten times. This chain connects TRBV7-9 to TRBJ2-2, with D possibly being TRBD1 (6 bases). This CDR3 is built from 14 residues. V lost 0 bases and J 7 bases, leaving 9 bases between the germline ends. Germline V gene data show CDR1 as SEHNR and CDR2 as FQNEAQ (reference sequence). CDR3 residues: CASSLAAGDGELFF. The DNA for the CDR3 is TGTGCCAGCAGCTTAGCGGCAGGGGACGGGGAGCTGTTTTTT.

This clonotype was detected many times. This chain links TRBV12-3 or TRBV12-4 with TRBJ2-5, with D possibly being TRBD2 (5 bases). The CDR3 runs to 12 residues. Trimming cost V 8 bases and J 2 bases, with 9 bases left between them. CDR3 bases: TGTGCCAGCCACGGGGAACAAGAGACCCAGTACTTC. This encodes CASHGEQETQYF.

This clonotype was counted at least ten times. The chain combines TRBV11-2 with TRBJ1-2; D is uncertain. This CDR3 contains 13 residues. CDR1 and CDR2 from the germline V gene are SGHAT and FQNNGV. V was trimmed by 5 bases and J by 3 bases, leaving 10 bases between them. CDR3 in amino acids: CASSPWAHYGYTF. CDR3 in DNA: TGTGCCAGCAGCCCATGGGCCCACTATGGCTACACCTTC.

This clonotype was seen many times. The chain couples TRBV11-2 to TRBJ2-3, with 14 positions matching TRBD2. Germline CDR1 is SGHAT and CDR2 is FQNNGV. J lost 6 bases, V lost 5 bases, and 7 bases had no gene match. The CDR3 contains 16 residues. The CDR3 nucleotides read TGTGCCAGCAGCCCACGACTAGCGGGGGGGCCGGATACGCAGTATTTT. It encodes CASSPRLAGGPDTQYF.